This T cell receptor beta chain appears in the sequencing data of a study of response to subunit inactivated influenza vaccine. This clonotype was seen more than once but under ten times. There are 13 residues in the CDR3. Germline V lookup: CDR1 SGHTA, CDR2 FQGNSA. Trimming took off 2 bases at V and 4 bases at J, with 8 bases between the two ends. Each CDR3 protein gets one entry after TCRdb re-called the RT-PCR reads with MiXCR. The sample consists of around 530,000 distinct CDR3 sequences, 10% to 15% of them appearing once. The sample was PBMCs from blood, taken on the day of vaccination. The sequence came from a man between 45 and 60 years old who received an inactivated influenza vaccine. The genes are TRBV7-2 and TRBJ2-5, with no clear D. The CDR3 spells CASSLTARETQYF. The CDR3 DNA reads as TGTGCCAGCAGCTTAACAGCGAGAGAGACCCAGTACTTC.